This TCR beta chain was profiled in a study of blood T cells in healthy people across ages. Background on the study: Researchers report that template switching captured about one barcoded beta molecule per two T cells.

Alongside a J-beta primer mix, a sample-barcoded 5' primer served in a second PCR lasting about 7 to 11 cycles. CDR3-containing paired-end reads numbering at least 3 million came from each sample. MiXCR, applied by TCRdb to the 5' RACE reads, yields one record per CDR3 protein. The sample contains nearly 800,000 distinct CDR3 sequences, approximately 25% of which appear only once. The data also belong to a second study, concerning T cells of mothers and their children.

Sequencing was carried out using blood. This clonotype was sampled from a boy aged 10-17 years in good health.

CDR3 sequence: CASSPPLAGVETQYF. Written as DNA, the CDR3 is TGTGCCAGCAGCCCCCCACTAGCGGGAGTGGAGACCCAGTACTTC. V and J are TRBV9 and TRBJ2-5; TRBD2 agrees at 11 bases. Losses at the gene ends were 4 bases for V and 5 bases for J; bases not matched to a gene: 7. This CDR3 is built from 15 residues. CDR1 is SGDLS, CDR2 YYNGEE, per germline.